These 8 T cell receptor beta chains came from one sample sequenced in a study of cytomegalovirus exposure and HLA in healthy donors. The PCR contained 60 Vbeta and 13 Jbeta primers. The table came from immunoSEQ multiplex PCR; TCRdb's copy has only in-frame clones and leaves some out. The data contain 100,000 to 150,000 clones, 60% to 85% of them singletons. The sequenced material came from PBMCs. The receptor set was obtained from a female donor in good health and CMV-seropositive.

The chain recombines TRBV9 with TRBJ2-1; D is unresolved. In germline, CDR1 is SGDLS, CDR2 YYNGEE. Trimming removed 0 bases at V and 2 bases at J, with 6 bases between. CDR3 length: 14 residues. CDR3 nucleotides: TGTGCCAGCAGCGTAGGCGGAACCTACAATGAGCAGTTCTTC. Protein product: CASSVGGTYNEQFF.

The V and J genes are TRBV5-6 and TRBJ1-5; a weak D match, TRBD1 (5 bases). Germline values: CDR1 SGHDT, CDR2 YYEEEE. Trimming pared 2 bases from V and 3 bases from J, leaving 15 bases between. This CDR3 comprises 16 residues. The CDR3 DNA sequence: TGTGCCAGCAGCTTAGGTAGGGGAACAATCAATCAGCCCCAGCATTTT. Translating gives CASSLGRGTINQPQHF.

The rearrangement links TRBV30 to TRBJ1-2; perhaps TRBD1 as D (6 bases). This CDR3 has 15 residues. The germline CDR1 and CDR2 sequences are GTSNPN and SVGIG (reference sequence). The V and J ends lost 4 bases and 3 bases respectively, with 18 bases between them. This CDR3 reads CAWINFRGGDYGYTF. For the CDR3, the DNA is TGTGCCTGGATTAATTTCAGAGGGGGGGACTATGGCTACACCTTC.

This CDR3 is CASSRDTSTDTQYF. In nucleotides, the CDR3 is TGTGCCAGCAGTCGGGACACCAGCACAGATACGCAGTATTTT. This chain connects TRBV6-5 to TRBJ2-3, with D tentatively TRBD1 (6 bases). From germline, CDR1 is MNHEY and CDR2 SVGAGI. The V end lost 5 bases, the J end lost 0 bases, and 9 bases lay between the germline ends. The length of the CDR3 is 14 residues.

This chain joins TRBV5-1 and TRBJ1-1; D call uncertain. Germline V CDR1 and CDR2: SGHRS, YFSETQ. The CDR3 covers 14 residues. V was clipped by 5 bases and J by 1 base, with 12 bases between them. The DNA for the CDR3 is TGCGCCAGCAGTTCGCCCACAAAGAACACTGAAGCTTTCTTT. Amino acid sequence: CASSSPTKNTEAFF.

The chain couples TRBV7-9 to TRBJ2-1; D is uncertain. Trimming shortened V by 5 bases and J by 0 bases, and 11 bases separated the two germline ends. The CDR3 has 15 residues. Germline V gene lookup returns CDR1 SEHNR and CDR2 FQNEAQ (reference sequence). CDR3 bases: TGTGCCAGCAGCCTAGTCCCCAGCTCCTACAATGAGCAGTTCTTC. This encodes CASSLVPSSYNEQFF.

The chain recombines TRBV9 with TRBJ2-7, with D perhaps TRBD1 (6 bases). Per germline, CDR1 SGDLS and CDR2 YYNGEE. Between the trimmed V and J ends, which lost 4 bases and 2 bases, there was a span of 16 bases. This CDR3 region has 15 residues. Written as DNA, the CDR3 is TGTGCCAGCAGCCTACAGGGAACTACCGCCTACGAGCAGTACTTC. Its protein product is CASSLQGTTAYEQYF.

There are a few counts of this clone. In DNA, the CDR3 is TGCAGCGTTGAAACAGGACAGGGGGCCTACGAGCAGTACTTC. Amino acids: CSVETGQGAYEQYF. The chain recombines TRBV29-1 with TRBJ2-5; 10 bases map to TRBD1. The J call is in doubt because the DNA end fits TRBJ2-7 better. The germline V gene has CDR1 SQVTM and CDR2 ANQGSEA. The CDR3 runs 14 residues.